This TCR beta chain was sequenced for a study of cytomegalovirus exposure and HLA in healthy donors. Findings and limits, study-wide: TCR sequences were mostly rare, though some public TCRs occurred in many donors. Cytomegalovirus association was assigned to more than 150 TCR beta chains. Later work found that TCR association rates differed between HLA loci; DRB1 had the most and HLA-C the fewest.

As regards this clone: Its antigen is still unknown.

PCR involved 60 Vbeta and 13 Jbeta primers. Generated by immunoSEQ multiplex PCR, the TCRdb table keeps only in-frame clones and is missing some. The sample contains roughly 130,000 clones, 80% of which appear only once. The CDR3 is 13 residues long. CDR1 GTSNPN and CDR2 SVGIG come from the germline V gene (reference sequence). The ends lost 3 bases at V and 5 bases at J; junction bases unmatched: 5. The sequenced sample consisted of PBMCs. The V call is TRBV30, the J call TRBJ2-3; 7 bases map to TRBD1. The TCR originated in a male donor in good health and CMV-seronegative. Here the CDR3 reads CAWRGGIGDTQYF. CDR3 DNA sequence: TGTGCCTGGAGAGGGGGCATTGGAGATACGCAGTATTTT.